These 14 T cell receptor beta chains originate from one sample sequenced in a study of blood T cell repertoires in COVID-19. Some clones are missing from TCRdb's copy, which holds only in-frame ones; the method was immunoSEQ multiplex PCR. The profile covers about 160,000 clones, with roughly nine tenths appearing a single time and 15% to 20% taken by the ten largest. Material for sequencing was peripheral blood. These receptors all stem from a man aged 55-75 years with active or convalescent COVID-19.

The genes are TRBV12-2 and TRBJ2-7; TRBD1 is the table's D call, not checked against the DNA. TRBV12-2 is shown as a pseudogene. The CDR3 is 18 amino acids. The CDR3 loop is CASRSGQVPVRSSYEQYF. The CDR3 nucleotides read TGTGCAAGTCGCTCCGGACAGGTCCCCGTCAGGAGCTCCTACGAGCAGTACTTC.

This clone appeared once. The chain recombines TRBV27 with TRBJ1-2; 7 bases fit TRBD1. Trimming cost V 4 bases and J 0 bases; bases outside gene matches: 5. CDR1 is MNHEY, CDR2 SMNVEV, per germline (reference sequence). This CDR3 contains 15 residues. CDR3 DNA sequence: TGTGCCAGCAGTTCGACAGGGCTCCCTAACTATGGCTACACCTTC. It translates to CASSSTGLPNYGYTF.

CDR3 DNA: TGTGCCAGCTCACGGAGGGACACTGAAGCTTTCTTT. It is translated as CASSRRDTEAFF. This rearrangement joins TRBV18 to TRBJ1-1; D unresolved. V was trimmed by 4 bases and J by 3 bases, leaving 6 bases between them. The CDR3 totals 12 residues. The germline V gene encodes CDR1 KGHSH and CDR2 LQKENI.

The V gene is TRBV10-3, the J gene TRBJ2-5, with 15 bases that match TRBD2. The CDR3 spans 17 residues. Germline values: CDR1 ENHRY, CDR2 SYGVKD. The V segment lost 10 bases and the J segment 1 base; nucleotides outside the gene matches: 10. CDR3 residues: CATSRTSGGAGQETQYF. The CDR3 DNA is TGTGCCACTTCTAGGACTAGCGGGGGGGCTGGCCAAGAGACCCAGTACTTC.

V gene TRBV3-1 (or the pseudogene TRBV3-2) combines with J gene TRBJ2-5; TRBD2 matches 8 bases. The trim removed 5 bases at V and 5 bases at J, leaving 10 bases unmatched. CDR3 size: 15 residues. Germline assignment: CDR1 LGHDT and CDR2 YNNKEL (reference sequence). As DNA, the CDR3 is TGTGCCAGCAGCTTCCTGCAGCGGGAGCGGGAGACCCAGTACTTC. It yields the protein CASSFLQRERETQYF.

The chain couples TRBV2 to TRBJ1-3, with no clear D. From germline, CDR1 is SNHLY and CDR2 FYNNEI. Deletions cut 4 bases from V and 4 bases from J, with 11 bases between. The CDR3 runs to 14 residues. The CDR3 DNA is TGTGCCAGCAGTGTAACAGTCATAGGAAACACCATATATTTT. Its protein is CASSVTVIGNTIYF.

This sequence joins TRBV5-6 and TRBJ1-2, with a weak D call TRBD1 (6 bases). The CDR3 runs 13 residues. The germline CDR1 and CDR2 sequences are SGHDT and YYEEEE. Trimming removed 0 bases from V and 7 bases from J, with 10 bases in between. CDR3 loop: CASSLDRDRGYTF. The DNA of the CDR3 is TGTGCCAGCAGCTTGGACAGGGATCGTGGCTACACCTTC.

This chain uses TRBV29-1 with TRBJ1-4; D is unclear. V lost 4 bases and J lost 7, with 13 bases in between. The CDR3 spans 13 residues. Germline V lookup: CDR1 SQVTM, CDR2 ANQGSEA. CDR3 DNA sequence: TGCAGCGTTGTAGTCGCGGGTACTGAAAAACTGTTTTTT. It codes for CSVVVAGTEKLFF.

The chain's CDR3 is CASSIASGGTEAFF. For the CDR3, the DNA is TGTGCCAGTAGTATAGCTTCGGGGGGCACTGAAGCTTTCTTT. The chain recombines TRBV19 with TRBJ1-1, with a tentative D call TRBD1 (5 bases). There are 14 residues in the CDR3. Germline values: CDR1 LNHDA, CDR2 SQIVND (reference sequence). V was clipped by 1 base and J by 4 bases, with 10 bases between them.

The J gene is TRBJ1-6, the V gene TRBV5-1; tentative D call: TRBD1 (6 bases). This CDR3 contains 14 residues. Per germline, CDR1 SGHRS and CDR2 YFSETQ. The V end lost 4 bases, the J end lost 12 bases, and 17 bases lay between the germline ends. CDR3 nucleotide sequence: TGCGCCAGCAGCCAGGACAGTCCGAGCGGACCCCTCCACTTT. It yields the protein CASSQDSPSGPLHF.

V usage is TRBV3-1 (or the pseudogene TRBV3-2) and J usage is TRBJ2-7; 8 bases match TRBD2. Germline V gene sequence: CDR1 LGHDT, CDR2 YNNKEL (reference sequence). The CDR3 length is 12 residues. The trim removed 8 bases at V and 3 bases at J, leaving 3 bases unmatched. The CDR3, as DNA: TGTGCCAGCTCGGGAGGGCACTACGAGCAGTACTTC. It is translated as CASSGGHYEQYF.

The chain has TRBV6-2 or TRBV6-3 and TRBJ2-5; 7 positions agree with TRBD2. The CDR3 loop spans 13 amino acids. Germline CDR1 reads MNHEY; CDR2 reads SVGEGT. The V segment lost 3 bases and the J segment 5 bases; nucleotides outside the gene matches: 3. CDR3 DNA: TGTGCCAGCAGTTATGCGGGAGTCGAGACCCAGTACTTC. Translating gives CASSYAGVETQYF.

The chain employs TRBV7-2 and TRBJ2-2, with a possible D match to TRBD2 (6 bases). The V end lost 0 bases, the J end lost 2 bases, and 10 bases lay between the germline ends. Germline CDR1 reads SGHTA; CDR2 reads FQGNSA. The CDR3 is 16 amino acids. As DNA, the CDR3 is TGTGCCAGCAGCTTAGCGGCGGACTATAACACCGGGGAGCTGTTTTTT. Translated, it gives CASSLAADYNTGELFF.

V and J are TRBV19 and TRBJ2-2; maybe TRBD1 (5 bases). In germline, CDR1 is LNHDA, CDR2 SQIVND (reference sequence). The V and J ends lost 7 bases and 1 base respectively, with 19 bases between them. This CDR3 is 17 amino acids long. The chain's CDR3 is CASKPQRGARNTGELFF. The DNA for the CDR3 is TGTGCCAGTAAGCCCCAACGTGGGGCTCGGAACACCGGGGAGCTGTTTTTT.